One T cell receptor beta chain is described in this entry. What it recognizes is unknown. Here immunoSEQ multiplex PCR was the method, and the copy in TCRdb shows in-frame clones only, minus some. Of about 14,000 clones in the sample, around 80% were seen once. These data are taken from a study of vaccination effects on CD4 cells after COVID-19. Study-level information: Two doses of either BNT162b2 or mRNA-1273 were given to each participant. The study's findings and limits: From healthy vaccinees, only 1 of 255 vaccine-induced clones also reacted to common cold coronaviruses. Pronounced clonal contraction occurred in clones induced by infection and by vaccine late after vaccination.

Sequencing was preceded by expansion of antigen-specific CD4+ T cells with viral peptide pools in the ViraFEST assay. It was after approximately 11 days of culture that CD4+ T cells were isolated. Each culture had half its medium swapped for IL-2 medium on days 3 and 7. V was clipped by 7 bases and J by 4 bases, with 17 bases between them. The germline CDR1 and CDR2 sequences are SGHAT and FQNNGV. The CDR3 runs to 15 residues. The source is a human donor who received a COVID-19 vaccine. The chain recombines TRBV11-2 with TRBJ1-3; maybe TRBD1 (5 bases). The sample consisted of CD4+ T cells from PBMCs cultured with HCoV-229E spike peptides, taken before COVID-19 vaccination. The CDR3 region is CASTNRPRRGNTIYF. Written as DNA, the CDR3 is TGTGCCAGCACCAACAGGCCACGGCGGGGAAACACCATATATTTT.